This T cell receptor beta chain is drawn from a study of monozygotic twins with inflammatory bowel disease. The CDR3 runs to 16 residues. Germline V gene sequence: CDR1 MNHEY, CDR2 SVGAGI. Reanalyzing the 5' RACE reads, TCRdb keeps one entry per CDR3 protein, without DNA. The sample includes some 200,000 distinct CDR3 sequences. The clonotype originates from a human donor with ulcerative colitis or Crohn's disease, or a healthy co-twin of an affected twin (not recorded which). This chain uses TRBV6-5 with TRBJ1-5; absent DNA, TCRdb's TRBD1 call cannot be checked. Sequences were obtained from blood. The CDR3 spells CASSYPRTAGDQPQHF.